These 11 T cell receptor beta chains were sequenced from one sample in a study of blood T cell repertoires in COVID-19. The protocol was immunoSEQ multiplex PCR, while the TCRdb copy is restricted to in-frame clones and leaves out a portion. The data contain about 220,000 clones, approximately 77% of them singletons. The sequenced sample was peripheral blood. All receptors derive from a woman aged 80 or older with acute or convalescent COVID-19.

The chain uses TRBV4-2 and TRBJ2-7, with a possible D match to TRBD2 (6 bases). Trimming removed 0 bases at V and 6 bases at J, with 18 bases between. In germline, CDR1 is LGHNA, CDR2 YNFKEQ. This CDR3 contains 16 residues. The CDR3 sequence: CASSQDVGLPFFEQYF. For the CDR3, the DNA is TGTGCCAGCAGCCAAGATGTGGGACTCCCATTTTTCGAGCAGTACTTC.

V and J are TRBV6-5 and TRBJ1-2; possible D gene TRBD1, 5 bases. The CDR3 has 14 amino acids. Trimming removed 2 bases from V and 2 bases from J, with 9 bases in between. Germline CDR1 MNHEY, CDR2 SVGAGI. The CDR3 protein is CASSYGGGNYGYTF. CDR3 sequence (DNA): TGTGCCAGCAGTTACGGGGGGGGAAACTATGGCTACACCTTC.

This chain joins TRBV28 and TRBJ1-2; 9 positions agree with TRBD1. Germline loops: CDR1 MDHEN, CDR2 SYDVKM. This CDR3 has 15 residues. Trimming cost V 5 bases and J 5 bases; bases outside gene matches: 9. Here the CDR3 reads CASSLTGGAGYGYTF. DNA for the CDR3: TGTGCCAGCAGTCTCACAGGGGGCGCCGGGTATGGCTACACCTTC.

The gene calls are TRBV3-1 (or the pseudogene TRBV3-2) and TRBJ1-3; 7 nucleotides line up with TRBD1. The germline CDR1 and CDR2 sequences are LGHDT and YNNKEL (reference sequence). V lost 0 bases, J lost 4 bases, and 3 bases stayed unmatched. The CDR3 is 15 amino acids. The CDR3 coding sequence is TGTGCCAGCAGCCAAGATCACAGGGGAGGAAACACCATATATTTT. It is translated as CASSQDHRGGNTIYF.

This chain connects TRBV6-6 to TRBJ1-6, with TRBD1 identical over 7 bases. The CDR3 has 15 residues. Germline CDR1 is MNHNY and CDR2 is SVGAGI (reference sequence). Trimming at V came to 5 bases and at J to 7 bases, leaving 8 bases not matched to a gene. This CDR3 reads CASSGPGQPNSPLHF. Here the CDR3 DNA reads TGTGCCAGCAGTGGACCGGGACAGCCCAATTCACCCCTCCACTTT.

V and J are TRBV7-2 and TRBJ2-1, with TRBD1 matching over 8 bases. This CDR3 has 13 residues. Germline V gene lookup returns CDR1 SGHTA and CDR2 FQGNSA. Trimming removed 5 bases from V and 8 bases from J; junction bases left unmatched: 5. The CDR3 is CASSIRGLDEQFF. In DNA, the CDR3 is TGTGCCAGCAGCATCAGGGGGCTGGATGAGCAGTTCTTC.

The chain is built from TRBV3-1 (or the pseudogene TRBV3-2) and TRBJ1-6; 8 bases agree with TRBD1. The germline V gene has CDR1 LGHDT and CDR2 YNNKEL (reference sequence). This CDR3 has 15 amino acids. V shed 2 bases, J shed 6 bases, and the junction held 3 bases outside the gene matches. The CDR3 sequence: CASSQQGAGNSPLHF. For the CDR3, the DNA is TGTGCCAGCAGCCAACAGGGGGCAGGTAATTCACCCCTCCACTTT.

CDR3 in amino acids: CATSRGAGGYGYTF. CDR3 bases: TGTGCCACCAGCAGAGGTGCGGGTGGCTATGGCTACACCTTC. V is TRBV15 and J is TRBJ1-2; no definite D call. Germline V gene data show CDR1 as LNHNV and CDR2 as YYDKDF (reference sequence). This CDR3 comprises 14 residues. V was trimmed by 1 base and J by 4 bases, leaving 10 bases between them.

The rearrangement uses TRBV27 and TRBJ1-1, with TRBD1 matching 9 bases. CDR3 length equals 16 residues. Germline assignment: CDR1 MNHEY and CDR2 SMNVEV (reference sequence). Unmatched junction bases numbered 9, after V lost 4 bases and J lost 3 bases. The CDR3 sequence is CASSYHRGLGYTEAFF. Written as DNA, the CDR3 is TGTGCCAGCAGTTATCACAGGGGGCTTGGGTACACTGAAGCTTTCTTT.

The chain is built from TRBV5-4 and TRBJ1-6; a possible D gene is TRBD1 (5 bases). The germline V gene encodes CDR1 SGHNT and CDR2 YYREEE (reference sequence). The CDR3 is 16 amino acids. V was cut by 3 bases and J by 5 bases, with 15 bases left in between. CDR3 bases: TGTGCCAGCAGCTCAGGGCCATCAAGAAATAATTCACCCCTCCACTTT. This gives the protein CASSSGPSRNNSPLHF.

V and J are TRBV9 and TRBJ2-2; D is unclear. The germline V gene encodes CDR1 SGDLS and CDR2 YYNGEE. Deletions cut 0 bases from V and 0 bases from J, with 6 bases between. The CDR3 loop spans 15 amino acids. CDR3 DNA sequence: TGTGCCAGCAGCGTAGCAAATTCGAACACCGGGGAGCTGTTTTTT. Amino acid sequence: CASSVANSNTGELFF.